In its sample, the clone carrying this T cell receptor (beta chain) was seen a few times. Its cognate antigen is unknown. This specimen comes from a study of metastatic and nonmetastatic thyroid tumors. Overall study findings and caveats: Reportedly, malignant thyroid tumors had significantly higher TCR beta diversity than benign nodules, in blood and tumor.

Trimming stripped 1 base from V and 5 bases from J, with 8 bases between. The V gene's germline CDR1 is SGHAT and CDR2 FQNNGV. The CDR3 extends over 13 amino acids. TCRdb re-clonotyped the PCR reads via MiXCR. The table shows 20,000 to 30,000 clones, with around 21% occurring only once. Ahead of thyroid surgery, no patient had received treatment of any kind. The chain combines TRBV11-2 with TRBJ1-2, with D perhaps matching TRBD1 (6 bases). The TCR originated in a male donor with papillary thyroid cancer or a benign thyroid nodule (not recorded which). Some clones in this sample may be carry-over from other donors' samples. Sequenced input: blood. CDR3 sequence reads: CASSLGQAYGYTF. CDR3 DNA sequence: TGTGCCAGCAGCTTAGGACAGGCGTATGGCTACACCTTC.